This T cell receptor beta chain was sequenced in a study of blood T cell repertoires in COVID-19. Overall study: Samples came from the United States, Italy and Spain, spanning acute and convalescent COVID-19. PBMCs, B-cell-depleted T cells, or T cells were the source of the cDNA or gDNA that made up the material.

Methods used by the authors: From reference gene primer amplification, estimates of nucleated cell counts were derived. Using immunoSEQ multiplex PCR, the repertoire was profiled, and TCRdb retains in-frame clones only, with some absent. V, J and clone size derive from that table, while D and trimming were established from the DNA sequence. Of 150,000 to 200,000 clones listed, about 75% are singletons. The CDR3 length is 16 residues. Germline-derived CDR1 and CDR2 are SGHTA and FQGNSA. The V end was cut by 1 base, the J end by 6 bases, with 19 bases between. The chain links TRBV7-2 to TRBJ2-7, with D possibly matching TRBD2 (6 bases). The sample taken for sequencing was peripheral blood. This receptor was identified in a woman aged 70-85 years with acute or convalescent COVID-19. The CDR3 DNA sequence: TGTGCCAGCAGCTTAGTAGTAGGGCCCGTCGGGGGCGAGCAGTACTTC. Translating gives CASSLVVGPVGGEQYF.